The text below deals with one TCR beta chain. Its antigen is unknown. Germline CDR1 and CDR2: SGHRS and YFSETQ. This CDR3 has 14 amino acids. V was pared by 1 base and J by 7 bases, with 11 bases between. The protocol was immunoSEQ multiplex PCR, while the TCRdb copy is restricted to in-frame clones and leaves out a portion. The profile covers about 99,000 clones, with about 93% appearing a single time and more than 4% taken by the ten largest. This specimen comes from a study of T cell responses to AZD1222 COVID-19 vaccine. Study-level findings and limits: Donors were chiefly white British, with a greater number of females, and clonal diversity was perhaps underestimated.

The receptor was derived from an adult in good health. This rearrangement joins TRBV5-1 to TRBJ2-2, with D unclear. Sequencing was performed on peripheral blood, taken on day 0 of AZD1222 vaccination. CDR3 sequence (DNA): TGCGCCAGCAGCTTGAGAGAGCTTAGCGGGGAGCTGTTTTTT. Protein product: CASSLRELSGELFF. Variable domain in full (rest from reference TRBV5-1 and TRBJ2-2): KAGVTQTPRYLIKTRGQQVTLSCSPISGHRSVSWYQQTPGQGLQFLFEYFSETQRNKGNFPGRFSGRQFSNSRSEMNVSTLELGDSALYLCASSLRELSGELFFGEGSRLTVL.